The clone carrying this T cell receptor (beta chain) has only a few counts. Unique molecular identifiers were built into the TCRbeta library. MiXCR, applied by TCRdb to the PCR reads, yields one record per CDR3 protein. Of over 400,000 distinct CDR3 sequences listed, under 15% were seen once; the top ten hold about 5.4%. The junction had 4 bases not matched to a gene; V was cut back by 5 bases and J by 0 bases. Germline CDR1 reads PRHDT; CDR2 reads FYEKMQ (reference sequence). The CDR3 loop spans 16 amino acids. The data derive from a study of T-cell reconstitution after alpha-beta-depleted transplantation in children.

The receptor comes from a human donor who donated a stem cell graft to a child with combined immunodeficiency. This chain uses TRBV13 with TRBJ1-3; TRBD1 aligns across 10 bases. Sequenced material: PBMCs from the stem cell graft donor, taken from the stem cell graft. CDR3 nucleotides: TGTGCCAGCAGCCGGGGACAGGGGAGCTCTGGAAACACCATATATTTT. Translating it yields CASSRGQGSSGNTIYF.